Each of the 15 T cell receptor beta chains below was sequenced from the same sample in a study of T-cell memory formation after mild COVID-19 (dated by TCRdb to about 2021). Libraries were made using 5' RACE. Instrument used: Illumina NovaSeq 6000. TCRdb itself trimmed the public reads at Q25 with fastp, ran MiXCR and retained productive beta chains. Rows with one shared CDR3 protein collapse into an entry with the most common genes and DNA. This sample gives around 500,000 distinct CDR3 sequences in total; about 20% of them show up just once. More than 9% of the sample goes to the ten largest clones. Specimen: PBMCs or a T cell subset sorted from them (not recorded which). These receptors were obtained from an adult woman who had mild COVID-19 (a few samples of this study predate the infection). The sample titles of this study are shuffled in the database, so cell type and time point are left out; the donor was told from shared clones.

The V and J genes are TRBV10-3 and TRBJ2-1, with D uncertain. The germline CDR1 and CDR2 sequences are ENHRY and SYGVKD. The CDR3 covers 14 residues. V was cut by 3 bases and J by 5 bases, with 11 bases left in between. Here the CDR3 reads CAISEKYLDNEQFF. The CDR3 DNA follows: TGTGCCATCAGTGAAAAGTACCTGGACAATGAGCAGTTCTTC.

The chain is built from TRBV7-9 and TRBJ2-7; possible D gene TRBD2, 6 bases. The ends were cut back, 5 bases at V and 5 bases at J, with 13 bases in the middle. Germline CDR1 and CDR2: SEHNR and FQNEAQ (reference sequence). This CDR3 has 13 residues. CDR3 DNA sequence: TGTGCCAGCAGCCTCATGCCGGGGGACGAGCAGTACTTC. The encoded protein is CASSLMPGDEQYF.

This clonotype was seen more than once but under ten times. V and J are TRBV15 and TRBJ1-1; 10 bases map to TRBD1. The V gene end was trimmed by 3 bases and the J gene end by 10 bases; junction bases not matched to a gene: 8. The CDR3 extends over 14 amino acids. From germline, CDR1 is LNHNV and CDR2 YYDKDF (reference sequence). In nucleotides, the CDR3 is TGTGCCACCAGCAGGCCCCCCGGGACAGGGGTAGCTTTCTTT. Encoded protein: CATSRPPGTGVAFF.

This clonotype appeared a few times. An end of the junction differs from the germline gene, which may be a read error. The chain couples TRBV2 to TRBJ2-3, with 8 nucleotides matching TRBD1. This CDR3 is 17 amino acids long. Germline CDR1 is SNHLY and CDR2 is FYNNEI. CDR3 sequence (DNA): TGTGCCAGCACTGAATTGGGGGCAGGGGGCGAAACAGATACGCAGTATTTT. It is translated as CASTELGAGGETDTQYF.

This clonotype was counted between two and nine times. This chain uses TRBV4-1 with TRBJ1-4; 9 bases are a match to TRBD1. Germline V lookup: CDR1 MGHRA, CDR2 YSYEKL. Unmatched junction bases numbered 12, after V lost 6 bases and J lost 10 bases. This CDR3 has 15 residues. CDR3 in DNA: TGCGCCAGCAGACAGGGGGGACAGGGAGGCGGAAAACTGTTTTTT. This translates into CASRQGGQGGGKLFF.

DNA of the CDR3: TGTGCCAGCAGCCAGACTAGCGGGGGGACAGCGATGCAGTATTTT. It encodes CASSQTSGGTAMQYF. V and J are TRBV5-5 and TRBJ2-3, with 13 nucleotides matching TRBD2. This CDR3 comprises 15 residues. Germline trimming cut 4 bases from V and 11 bases from J; bases unmatched to any gene: 10. The germline CDR1 and CDR2 sequences are SGHKS and YYEKEE (reference sequence).

CDR3: CRVPAGGQSTDTQYF. CDR3 coding DNA: TGCAGGGTCCCAGCTGGGGGCCAGAGCACAGATACGCAGTATTTT. The chain joins TRBV20-1 to TRBJ2-3; D is possibly TRBD1 (6 bases). The CDR3 is 15 amino acids. Germline CDR1 DFQATT, CDR2 SNEGSKA (reference sequence).

This clonotype occurred many times. V gene TRBV5-1 combines with J gene TRBJ2-5; possible D gene TRBD2, 5 bases. V lost 0 bases and J 5 bases, leaving 14 bases between the germline ends. Germline assignment: CDR1 SGHRS and CDR2 YFSETQ. CDR3 size: 15 residues. The CDR3 protein is CASSLGRGASETQYF. CDR3 coding DNA: TGCGCCAGCAGCTTGGGTCGGGGTGCTTCGGAGACCCAGTACTTC.

This clonotype was observed many times. The chain combines TRBV7-9 with TRBJ2-5; D gene unclear. CDR1 is SEHNR, CDR2 FQNEAQ, per germline (reference sequence). CDR3 length: 12 amino acids. V dropped 3 bases and J dropped 2 bases, with 4 bases sitting between them. The CDR3 loop reads CASSFGQETQYF. The DNA for the CDR3 is TGTGCCAGCAGCTTCGGACAAGAGACCCAGTACTTC.

There are many counts of this clonotype. The V gene is TRBV6-2 or TRBV6-3, the J gene TRBJ2-3; D is ambiguous. The CDR3 consists of 12 residues. Germline-derived CDR1 and CDR2 are MNHEY and SVGEGT. The germline V and J ends were trimmed by 2 bases and 2 bases, with 2 bases remaining between them. The CDR3 bases are TGTGCCAGCAGTTACACCACAGATACGCAGTATTTT. It yields the protein CASSYTTDTQYF.

This clonotype was seen a handful of times. V is TRBV20-1 and J is TRBJ2-3, with D perhaps TRBD1 (6 bases). The CDR3 spans 16 residues. Trimming left V 0 bases short and J 4 bases short, with 17 bases between. Per the germline V gene, CDR1 is DFQATT and CDR2 is SNEGSKA (reference sequence). The CDR3 nucleotides are TGCAGTGCTAGAGATTGGGGGCAGTCTTCTCCAGATACGCAGTATTTT. Translation gives CSARDWGQSSPDTQYF.

The chain has TRBV5-1 and TRBJ1-4; 10 bases match TRBD1. The CDR3 extends over 15 amino acids. With V trimmed by 6 bases and J by 7 bases, 9 bases remained unmatched. Germline V gene sequence: CDR1 SGHRS, CDR2 YFSETQ. In DNA, the CDR3 is TGCGCCAGCACCAACGGGGACAGGGGTCCTGAAAAACTGTTTTTT. Translating it yields CASTNGDRGPEKLFF.

The chain employs TRBV2 and TRBJ2-1; D might be TRBD2 (6 bases). V dropped 6 bases and J dropped 6 bases, with 18 bases sitting between them. Per germline, CDR1 SNHLY and CDR2 FYNNEI. The CDR3 runs 15 residues. The CDR3 DNA reads as TGTGCCAGCAGCCGGGCGGGATCGGGCGCCAATGAGCAGTTCTTC. Its translation: CASSRAGSGANEQFF.

The chain uses TRBV23-1 and TRBJ2-1; D remains unclear. TRBV23-1 is flagged as an ORF with uncertain function. There are 17 residues in the CDR3. V shed 0 bases and J shed 1 base, with 13 bases lying between them. In DNA, the CDR3 is TGCGCCAGCAGTCAATCTAGTGTAGAGAAATCCTACAATGAGCAGTTCTTC. Amino acids: CASSQSSVEKSYNEQFF.

In this sample, this clonotype turned up a few times. The chain combines TRBV7-9 with TRBJ2-7; D uncertain. In germline, CDR1 is SEHNR, CDR2 FQNEAQ (reference sequence). This CDR3 spans 12 amino acids. Between the trimmed V and J ends, which lost 0 bases and 3 bases, there was a span of 3 bases. The CDR3 here is CASSLANYEQYF. In nucleotides, the CDR3 is TGTGCCAGCAGCTTAGCCAACTACGAGCAGTACTTC.